This TCR beta chain comes out of a study of CD8 T cells in ankylosing spondylitis (dated by TCRdb to about 2017). For context, the study as a whole: The study profiled T cell receptor beta repertoires in healthy donors and ankylosing spondylitis patients to find disease-linked TCR variants. The full study cohort was made up of approximately 24 ankylosing spondylitis patients and 108 healthy donors. Peripheral blood was sampled, and synovial fluid was additionally collected from ankylosing spondylitis patients. The study at large found these results: Significant enrichment of the disease-linked clones was reported in matched synovial fluid samples from ankylosing spondylitis patients. The disease-linked clones had a CD8+ phenotype and were found at relatively low frequencies in peripheral blood. Some motif variants were previously reported in synovial fluid and blood of reactive arthritis patients, suggesting common disease-initiation mechanisms. Blood from ankylosing spondylitis patients appeared to be characterized by a TCR beta motif composed of under 10 highly homologous amino acid variants.

About this clonotype: Its specific antigen is unknown. The input lacks base qualities; no much larger clone sits a single base away.

For CDR1 and CDR2, the germline V gene lists SQVTM and ANQGSEA. The CDR3 has 13 amino acids, counting the end cysteine and phenylalanine. Only the CDR3 part of the read is kept: 39 bases, read in frame from the first base. V is cut by 6 bases and J by 4 bases, and the space between the germline ends is 13 bases. TCRdb records Illumina HiSeq 2500 as the sequencer. Quantitative 5'-RACE with molecular barcodes was the method used to prepare the TCR beta libraries. Turning to the authors' computational methods: To identify disease-linked TCR variants, a new computational method was used, one built on a probabilistic model of VDJ rearrangement. TCRdb's own reprocessing of the public reads used fastp at Q25 and MiXCR and kept productive beta chains. When rows share a CDR3 protein, they turn into one entry using the most common DNA and genes. TCRdb, rather than the study authors, made the V and J calls. This sample lists 300,000 to 350,000 distinct CDR3 sequences; under 25% were detected once. 3% to 4% of the sample goes to the ten largest clones.

The sequenced sample was blood, either unsorted or a sorted T cell fraction (not recorded which). The V and J genes are TRBV29-1 and TRBJ1-5, with the identity of the D gene unclear. The sequence was collected from a female donor with ankylosing spondylitis or in good health (not recorded which). The sequenced DNA is TGCAGCGTAAGGAGAGAATTGAATCAGCCCCAGCATTTT. Translated, this gives CSVRRELNQPQHF.